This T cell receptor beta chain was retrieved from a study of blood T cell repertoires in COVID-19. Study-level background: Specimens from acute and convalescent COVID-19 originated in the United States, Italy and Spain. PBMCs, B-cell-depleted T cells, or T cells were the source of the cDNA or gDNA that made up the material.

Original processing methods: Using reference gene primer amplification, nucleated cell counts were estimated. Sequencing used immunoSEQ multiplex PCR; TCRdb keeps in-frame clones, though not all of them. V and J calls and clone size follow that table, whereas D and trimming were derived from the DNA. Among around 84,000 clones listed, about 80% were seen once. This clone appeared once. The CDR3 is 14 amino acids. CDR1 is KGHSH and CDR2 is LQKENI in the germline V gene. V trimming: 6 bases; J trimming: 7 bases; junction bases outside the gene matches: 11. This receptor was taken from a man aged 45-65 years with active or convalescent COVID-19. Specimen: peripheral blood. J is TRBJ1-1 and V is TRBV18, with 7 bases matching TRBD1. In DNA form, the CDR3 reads TGTGCCAGCTCGGAACGACAGGGTGGGATTGAAGCTTTCTTT. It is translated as CASSERQGGIEAFF.